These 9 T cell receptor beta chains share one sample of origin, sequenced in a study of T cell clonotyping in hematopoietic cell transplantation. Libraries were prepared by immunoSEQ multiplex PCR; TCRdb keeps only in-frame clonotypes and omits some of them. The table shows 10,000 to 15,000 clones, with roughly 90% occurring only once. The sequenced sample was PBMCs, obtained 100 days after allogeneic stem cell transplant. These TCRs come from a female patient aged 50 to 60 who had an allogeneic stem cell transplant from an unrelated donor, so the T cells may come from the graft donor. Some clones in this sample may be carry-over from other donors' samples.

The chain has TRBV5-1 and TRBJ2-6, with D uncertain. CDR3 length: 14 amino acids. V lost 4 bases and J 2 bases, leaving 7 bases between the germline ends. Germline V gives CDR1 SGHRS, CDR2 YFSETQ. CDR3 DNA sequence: TGCGCCAGCAGCCTCCTGGCTGGGGCCAACGTCCTGACTTTC. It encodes CASSLLAGANVLTF.

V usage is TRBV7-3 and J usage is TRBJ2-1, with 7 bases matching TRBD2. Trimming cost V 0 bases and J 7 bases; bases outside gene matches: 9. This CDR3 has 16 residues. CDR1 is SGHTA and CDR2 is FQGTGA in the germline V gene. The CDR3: CASSLTPRREMNEQFF. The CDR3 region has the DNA TGTGCCAGCAGCTTAACGCCGAGGCGGGAGATGAATGAGCAGTTCTTC.

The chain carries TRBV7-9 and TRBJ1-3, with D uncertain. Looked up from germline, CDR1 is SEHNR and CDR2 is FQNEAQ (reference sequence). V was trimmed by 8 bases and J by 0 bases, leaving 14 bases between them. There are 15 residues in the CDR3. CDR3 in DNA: TGTGCCAGCCTCTCGGCGGTTGGCTCTGGAAACACCATATATTTT. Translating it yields CASLSAVGSGNTIYF.

The CDR3 region has the DNA TGTGCCAGCAGCTTATGGACAGGCTACGAGCAGTACTTC. It codes for CASSLWTGYEQYF. The chain recombines TRBV11-2 with TRBJ2-7, with 7 bases fitting TRBD1. The CDR3 length is 13 residues. Germline CDR1 is SGHAT and CDR2 is FQNNGV. V lost 2 bases to trimming and J lost 3 bases; unmatched junction nucleotides: 1.

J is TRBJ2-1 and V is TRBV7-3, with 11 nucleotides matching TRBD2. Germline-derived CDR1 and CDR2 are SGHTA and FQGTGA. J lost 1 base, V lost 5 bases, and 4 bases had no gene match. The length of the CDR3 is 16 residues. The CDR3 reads CASSRIAGGSYNEQFF. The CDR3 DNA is TGTGCCAGCAGCCGAATAGCGGGAGGGTCCTACAATGAGCAGTTCTTC.

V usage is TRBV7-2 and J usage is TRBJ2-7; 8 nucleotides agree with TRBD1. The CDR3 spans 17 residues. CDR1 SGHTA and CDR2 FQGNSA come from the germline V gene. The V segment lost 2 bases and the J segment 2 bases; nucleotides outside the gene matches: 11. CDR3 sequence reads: CASSLSQGARLAYEQYF. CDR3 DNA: TGTGCCAGCAGCTTATCCCAGGGGGCACGTTTGGCCTACGAGCAGTACTTC.

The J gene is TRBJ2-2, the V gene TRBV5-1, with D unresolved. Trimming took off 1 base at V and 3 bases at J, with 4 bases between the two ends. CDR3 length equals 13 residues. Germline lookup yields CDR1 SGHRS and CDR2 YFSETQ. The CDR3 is CASSLHDTGELFF. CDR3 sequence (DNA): TGCGCCAGCAGCTTGCATGACACCGGGGAGCTGTTTTTT.

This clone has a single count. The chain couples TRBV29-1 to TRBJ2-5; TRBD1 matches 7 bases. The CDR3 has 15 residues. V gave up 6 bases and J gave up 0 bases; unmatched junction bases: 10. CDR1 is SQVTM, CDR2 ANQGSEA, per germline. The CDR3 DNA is TGCAGCGTACTCCGGGACAGTCCGTACCAAGAGACCCAGTACTTC. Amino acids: CSVLRDSPYQETQYF.

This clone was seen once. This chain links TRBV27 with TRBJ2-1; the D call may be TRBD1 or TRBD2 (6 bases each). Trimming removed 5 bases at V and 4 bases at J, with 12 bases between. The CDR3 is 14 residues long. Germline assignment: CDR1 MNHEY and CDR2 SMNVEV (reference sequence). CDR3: CASSAGTTYNEQFF. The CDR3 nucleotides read TGTGCCAGCAGTGCGGGGACAACTTACAATGAGCAGTTCTTC.